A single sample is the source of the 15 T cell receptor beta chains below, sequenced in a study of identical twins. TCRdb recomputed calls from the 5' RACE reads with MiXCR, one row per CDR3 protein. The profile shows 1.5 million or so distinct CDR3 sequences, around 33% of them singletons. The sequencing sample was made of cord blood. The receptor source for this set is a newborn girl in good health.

CDR3 in amino acids: CASSLIQHGHEQYF. In nucleotides, the CDR3 is TGTGCCAGCAGTTTAATACAACACGGGCACGAGCAGTACTTC. The chain uses TRBV27 and TRBJ2-7, with D hard to call. This CDR3 spans 14 amino acids. CDR1 is MNHEY, CDR2 SMNVEV, per germline (reference sequence). Trimming pared 2 bases from V and 5 bases from J, leaving 13 bases between.

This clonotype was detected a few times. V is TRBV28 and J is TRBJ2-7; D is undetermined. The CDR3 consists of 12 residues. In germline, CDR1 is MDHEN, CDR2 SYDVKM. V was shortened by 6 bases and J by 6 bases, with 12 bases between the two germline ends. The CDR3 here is CASSVSRVEQYF. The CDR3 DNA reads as TGTGCCAGCAGCGTATCTCGGGTCGAGCAGTACTTC.

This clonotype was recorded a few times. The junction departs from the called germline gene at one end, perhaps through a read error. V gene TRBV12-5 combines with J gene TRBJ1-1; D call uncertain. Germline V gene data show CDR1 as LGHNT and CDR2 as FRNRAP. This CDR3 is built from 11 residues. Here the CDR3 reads CASGLGAEAFF. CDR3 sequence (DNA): TGTGCTAGTGGTTTAGGCGCTGAGGCTTTCTTT.

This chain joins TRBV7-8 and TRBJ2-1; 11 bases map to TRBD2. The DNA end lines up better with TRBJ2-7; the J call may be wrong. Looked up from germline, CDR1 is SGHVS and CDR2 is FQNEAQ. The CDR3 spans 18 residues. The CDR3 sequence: CASSLVASGGLKTYEQYF. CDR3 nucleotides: TGTGCCAGCAGCTTAGTCGCTAGCGGGGGGTTGAAAACCTACGAGCAGTACTTC.

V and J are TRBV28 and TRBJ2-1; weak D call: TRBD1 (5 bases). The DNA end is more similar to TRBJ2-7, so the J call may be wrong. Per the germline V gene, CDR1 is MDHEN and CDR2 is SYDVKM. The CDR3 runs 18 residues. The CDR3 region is CASSLIRGSWGSYNEQYF. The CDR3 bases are TGTGCCAGCAGTTTAATACGAGGTTCCTGGGGCTCCTACAATGAGCAGTACTTC.

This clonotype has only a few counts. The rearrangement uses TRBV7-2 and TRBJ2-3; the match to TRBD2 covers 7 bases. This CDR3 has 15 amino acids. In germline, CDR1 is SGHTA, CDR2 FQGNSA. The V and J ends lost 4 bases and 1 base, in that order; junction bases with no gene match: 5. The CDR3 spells CASSSRGDRTDTQYF. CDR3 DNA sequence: TGTGCCAGCAGCTCCCGGGGGGATCGCACAGATACGCAGTATTTT.

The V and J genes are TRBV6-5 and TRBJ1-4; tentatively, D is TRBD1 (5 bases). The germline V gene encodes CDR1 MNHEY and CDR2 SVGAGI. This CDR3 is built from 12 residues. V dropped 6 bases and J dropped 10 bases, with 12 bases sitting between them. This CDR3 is CASSLTGRKLFF. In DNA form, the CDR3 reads TGTGCCAGCAGCCTCACAGGTCGAAAACTGTTTTTT.

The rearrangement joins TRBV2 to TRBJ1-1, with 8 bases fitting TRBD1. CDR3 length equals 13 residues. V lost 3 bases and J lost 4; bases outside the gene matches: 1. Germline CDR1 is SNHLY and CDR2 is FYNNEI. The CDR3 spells CASSEGTGTEAFF. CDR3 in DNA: TGTGCCAGCAGTGAGGGGACAGGCACTGAAGCTTTCTTT. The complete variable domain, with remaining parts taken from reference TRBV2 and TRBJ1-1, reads EPEVTQTPSHQVTQMGQEVILRCVPISNHLYFYWYRQILGQKVEFLVSFYNNEISEKSEIFDDQFSVERPDGSNFTLKIRSTKLEDSAMYFCASSEGTGTEAFFGQGTRLTVV.

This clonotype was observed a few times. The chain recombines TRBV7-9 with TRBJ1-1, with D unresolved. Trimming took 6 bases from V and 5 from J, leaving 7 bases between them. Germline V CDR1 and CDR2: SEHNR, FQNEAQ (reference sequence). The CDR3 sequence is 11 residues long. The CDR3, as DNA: TGTGCCAGCAGTAGGATAACTGAAGCTTTCTTT. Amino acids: CASSRITEAFF. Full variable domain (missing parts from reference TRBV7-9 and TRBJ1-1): DTGVSQNPRHKITKRGQNVTFRCDPISEHNRLYWYRQTLGQGPEFLTYFQNEAQLEKSRLLSDRFSAERPKGSFSTLEIQRTEQGDSAMYLCASSRITEAFFGQGTRLTVV.

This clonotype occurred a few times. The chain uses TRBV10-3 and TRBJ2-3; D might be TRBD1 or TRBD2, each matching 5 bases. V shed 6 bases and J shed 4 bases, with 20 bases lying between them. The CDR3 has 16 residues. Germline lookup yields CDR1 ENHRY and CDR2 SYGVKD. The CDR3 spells CAISTGTSTGSDTQYF. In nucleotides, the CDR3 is TGTGCCATCAGCACCGGGACCAGTACGGGCTCAGATACGCAGTATTTT.

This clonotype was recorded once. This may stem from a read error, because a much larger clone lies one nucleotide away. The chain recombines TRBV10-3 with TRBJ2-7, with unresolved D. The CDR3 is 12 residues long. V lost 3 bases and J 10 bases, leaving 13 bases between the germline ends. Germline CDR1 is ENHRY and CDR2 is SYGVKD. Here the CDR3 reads CAISDKQESQYF. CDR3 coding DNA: TGTGCCATCAGTGACAAACAAGAGTCCCAGTACTTC.

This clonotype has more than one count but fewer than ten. The CDR3 here is CASSVWADQPQHF. Written as DNA, the CDR3 is TGCGCCAGCAGCGTATGGGCGGATCAGCCCCAGCATTTT. This chain uses TRBV5-1 with TRBJ1-5; D remains unclear. V was cut by 4 bases and J by 5 bases, with 10 bases left in between. CDR3 length equals 13 residues. Germline V gives CDR1 SGHRS, CDR2 YFSETQ.

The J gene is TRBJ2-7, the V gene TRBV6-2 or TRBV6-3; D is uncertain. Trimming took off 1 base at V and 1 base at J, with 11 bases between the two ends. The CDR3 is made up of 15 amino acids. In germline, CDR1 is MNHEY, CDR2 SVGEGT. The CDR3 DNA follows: TGTGCCAGCAGTTACTACCAAGGGTCTTCCTACGAGCAGTACTTC. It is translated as CASSYYQGSSYEQYF.

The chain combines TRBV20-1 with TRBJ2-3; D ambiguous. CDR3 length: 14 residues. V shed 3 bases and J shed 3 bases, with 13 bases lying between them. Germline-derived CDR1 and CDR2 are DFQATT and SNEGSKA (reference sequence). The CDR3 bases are TGCAGTGCTAGGTTCAGTGGCGGAACAGATACGCAGTATTTT. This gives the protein CSARFSGGTDTQYF.

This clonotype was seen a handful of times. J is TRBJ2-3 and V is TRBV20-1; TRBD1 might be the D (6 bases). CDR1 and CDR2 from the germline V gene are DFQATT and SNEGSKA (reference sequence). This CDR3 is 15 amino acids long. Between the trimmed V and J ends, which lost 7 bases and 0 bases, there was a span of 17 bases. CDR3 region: CSGGPMAASTDTQYF. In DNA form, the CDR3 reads TGCAGTGGGGGGCCTATGGCAGCTAGCACAGATACGCAGTATTTT.